Below, 8 T cell receptor beta chains from the same sample are listed, as sequenced in a study of T cell changes during pregnancy in multiple sclerosis. The protocol was immunoSEQ multiplex PCR, while the TCRdb copy is restricted to in-frame clones and leaves out a portion. The table lists some 77,000 clones, around nine tenths of them singletons. The sequences come from peripheral blood, collected in the second trimester of pregnancy. Source of these receptors: a female donor in good health, enrolled as a control in a pregnancy study.

V is TRBV7-9 and J is TRBJ2-7, with 8 bases aligning to TRBD1. CDR3 length: 15 amino acids. The germline V gene encodes CDR1 SEHNR and CDR2 FQNEAQ (reference sequence). Trimming removed 3 bases from V and 6 bases from J; junction bases left unmatched: 10. In DNA form, the CDR3 reads TGTGCCAGCAGCTTCACCGGGACAGGCATCGGCGAGCAGTACTTC. As protein: CASSFTGTGIGEQYF.

The chain links TRBV11-2 to TRBJ2-3; possible D gene TRBD2, 6 bases. The CDR3 loop spans 15 amino acids. Trimming cost V 0 bases and J 1 base, with 8 bases left between them. Per germline, CDR1 SGHAT and CDR2 FQNNGV. DNA for the CDR3: TGTGCCAGCAGCTTAGACCGGAGGGGCACAGATACGCAGTATTTT. Amino acid sequence: CASSLDRRGTDTQYF.

The chain recombines TRBV7-3 with TRBJ2-7; the D gene is possibly TRBD1 (6 bases). The germline V and J ends were trimmed by 0 bases and 2 bases, with 8 bases remaining between them. Germline CDR1 is SGHTA and CDR2 is FQGTGA. The CDR3 consists of 14 residues. CDR3 nucleotide sequence: TGTGCCAGCAGCTTAACCCCAGGGGCCTACGAGCAGTACTTC. It yields the protein CASSLTPGAYEQYF.

The chain combines TRBV2 with TRBJ2-3; TRBD1 agrees at 7 bases. The CDR3 is 15 residues long. Germline V gene lookup returns CDR1 SNHLY and CDR2 FYNNEI. V lost 4 bases and J lost 2; bases outside the gene matches: 6. CDR3 region: CASSARGRITDTQYF. CDR3 DNA: TGTGCCAGCAGTGCAAGGGGGCGGATCACAGATACGCAGTATTTT. Full variable domain (rest looked up from reference TRBV2 and TRBJ2-3): EPEVTQTPSHQVTQMGQEVILRCVPISNHLYFYWYRQILGQKVEFLVSFYNNEISEKSEIFDDQFSVERPDGSNFTLKIRSTKLEDSAMYFCASSARGRITDTQYFGPGTRLTVL.

This chain joins TRBV5-6 and TRBJ1-2, with no clear D. Trimming removed 0 bases at V and 3 bases at J, with 21 bases between. CDR1 is SGHDT and CDR2 is YYEEEE in the germline V gene. The CDR3 is made up of 18 amino acids. The CDR3 DNA follows: TGTGCCAGCAGCTTGGCTCCATACCGGGAGAAAGAATACTATGGCTACACCTTC. Translated, it gives CASSLAPYREKEYYGYTF.

The rearrangement links TRBV28 to TRBJ1-6, with TRBD1 matching over 8 bases. The germline V gene encodes CDR1 MDHEN and CDR2 SYDVKM. Trimming took 1 base from V and 13 from J; bases not matched to a gene: 9. The CDR3 spans 15 residues. CDR3 sequence reads: CASSLYGGQGAPLHF. In DNA, the CDR3 is TGTGCCAGCAGTTTATACGGCGGACAGGGTGCCCCCCTCCACTTT.

This clone was seen just once. The chain links TRBV7-2 to TRBJ2-5; 16 bases line up with TRBD2. This CDR3 has 18 amino acids. CDR1 is SGHTA and CDR2 is FQGNSA in the germline V gene. Germline trimming cut 1 base from V and 5 bases from J; bases unmatched to any gene: 7. CDR3 amino acids: CASSLGRGLAGGTETQYF. CDR3 bases: TGTGCCAGCAGCTTAGGGAGGGGACTAGCGGGGGGGACCGAGACCCAGTACTTC.

The J gene is TRBJ2-1, the V gene TRBV9; 11 nucleotides match TRBD2. Germline V gives CDR1 SGDLS, CDR2 YYNGEE. CDR3 length equals 17 residues. V dropped 0 bases and J dropped 9; count of bases not matched to a gene: 11. The CDR3 DNA is TGTGCCAGCAGCGTAGATTGGCTAGCGGGGGGCGGCGGTGAGCAGTTCTTC. Translating gives CASSVDWLAGGGGEQFF.